One and the same sample provided the 31 T cell receptor beta chains below, sequenced in a study of shared clonotypes between healthy human individuals. The naive CD8 subset, CD45RO-negative cells positively selected for CCR7, excluded terminally differentiated effector memory CD45RA+ cells. The table came from immunoSEQ multiplex PCR; TCRdb's copy has only in-frame clones and leaves some out. The data show about 650,000 clones, about 95% seen once. Sequenced input: naive CD8+ T cells sorted from blood. Receptors were obtained from a woman in her 30s in good health.

The chain uses TRBV6-5 and TRBJ2-7; tentatively, D is TRBD2 (6 bases). The CDR3 has 13 amino acids. CDR1 and CDR2 from the germline V gene are MNHEY and SVGAGI. Trimming pared 8 bases from V and 2 bases from J, leaving 13 bases between. The chain's CDR3 is CASGSGPTYEQYF. The CDR3 DNA reads TGTGCCAGCGGTAGCGGTCCCACCTACGAGCAGTACTTC.

The chain links TRBV25-1 to TRBJ2-7; D gene unclear. CDR1 is MGHDK and CDR2 is SYGVNS in the germline V gene. V lost 1 base and J 6 bases, leaving 7 bases between the germline ends. The CDR3 has 12 residues. The CDR3 protein is CASSESAGEQYF. The CDR3 DNA reads as TGTGCCAGCAGTGAATCCGCAGGCGAGCAGTACTTC.

The chain employs TRBV6-6 and TRBJ2-5; 15 bases agree with TRBD2. Per the germline V gene, CDR1 is MNHNY and CDR2 is SVGAGI (reference sequence). This CDR3 spans 16 amino acids. J lost 4 bases, V lost 5 bases, and 5 bases had no gene match. Here the CDR3 reads CASSRGLAGGRETQYF. The CDR3 region has the DNA TGTGCCAGCAGTAGGGGACTAGCGGGAGGTAGAGAGACCCAGTACTTC.

The chain couples TRBV2 to TRBJ2-7; TRBD2 might be the D (7 bases). The CDR3 spans 15 residues. CDR1 and CDR2 (germline): SNHLY, FYNNEI. The germline V and J ends were trimmed by 10 bases and 2 bases, with 21 bases remaining between them. For the CDR3, the DNA is TGTGCCACCTCCAGGGAGGGGGGAGACCCCTACGAGCAGTACTTC. It is translated as CATSREGGDPYEQYF.

This rearrangement joins TRBV4-1 to TRBJ2-3; 7 positions match TRBD2. Germline V gene data show CDR1 as MGHRA and CDR2 as YSYEKL. The CDR3 consists of 14 residues. Trimming at V came to 4 bases and at J to 2 bases, leaving 3 bases not matched to a gene. This CDR3 reads CASSLAGVTDTQYF. DNA for the CDR3: TGCGCCAGCAGCCTGGCGGGAGTCACAGATACGCAGTATTTT.

This chain joins TRBV30 and TRBJ2-2; TRBD1 is a possible D gene (5 bases). This CDR3 comprises 15 residues. The V end lost 1 base, the J end lost 6 bases, and 15 bases lay between the germline ends. Germline loops: CDR1 GTSNPN, CDR2 SVGIG (reference sequence). The DNA for the CDR3 is TGTGCCTGGAGTGACCAGGGTGTGTACTCCGGGGAGCTGTTTTTT. Protein sequence: CAWSDQGVYSGELFF.

This chain joins TRBV10-2 and TRBJ2-1; D call uncertain. The CDR3 spans 14 residues. Germline CDR1 reads WSHSY; CDR2 reads SAAADI. The ends were cut back, 3 bases at V and 5 bases at J, with 11 bases in the middle. CDR3 sequence (DNA): TGCGCCAGCAGTGAACGGCACGCCAACAATGAGCAGTTCTTC. Amino acid sequence: CASSERHANNEQFF.

The J gene is TRBJ1-1, the V gene TRBV9, with a tentative D call TRBD1 (5 bases). The CDR3 loop spans 13 amino acids. Trimming left V 5 bases short and J 0 bases short, with 8 bases between. The germline V gene encodes CDR1 SGDLS and CDR2 YYNGEE. The CDR3 bases are TGTGCCAGCAGTCTGACAGTGAACACTGAAGCTTTCTTT. As protein: CASSLTVNTEAFF.

The chain links TRBV6-6 to TRBJ1-5; weak D call: TRBD1 (6 bases). Germline values: CDR1 MNHNY, CDR2 SVGAGI (reference sequence). The CDR3 totals 15 residues. Trimming removed 8 bases at V and 1 base at J, with 15 bases between. This CDR3 reads CASETGWGSNQPQHF. The CDR3 DNA follows: TGTGCCAGCGAAACAGGGTGGGGAAGCAATCAGCCCCAGCATTTT.

This rearrangement joins TRBV29-1 to TRBJ2-1; unclear D gene. V gave up 3 bases and J gave up 3 bases, with 12 bases separating them. Looked up from germline, CDR1 is SQVTM and CDR2 is ANQGSEA. The CDR3 runs to 14 residues. The CDR3: CSVEGPSHYNEQFF. The CDR3 DNA follows: TGCAGCGTTGAGGGCCCCAGTCACTACAATGAGCAGTTCTTC.

The CDR3 region has the DNA TGCGCCAGCAGCCAAGACGAAGGGACTAGCTGGGAGACCCAGTACTTC. Translated: CASSQDEGTSWETQYF. The chain recombines TRBV4-1 with TRBJ2-5; 9 bases map to TRBD2. The CDR3 consists of 16 residues. Germline V gene lookup returns CDR1 MGHRA and CDR2 YSYEKL. V shed 0 bases, J shed 5 bases, and the junction held 7 bases outside the gene matches.

This clone appeared a single time. The chain employs TRBV27 and TRBJ2-1, with 16 bases fitting TRBD2. This CDR3 region has 19 residues. The germline V gene has CDR1 MNHEY and CDR2 SMNVEV (reference sequence). Trimming cost V 6 bases and J 0 bases; bases outside gene matches: 8. CDR3 coding DNA: TGTGCCAGCAGGGGAACCGGGACTAGCGGGAGGGCCTCCTACAATGAGCAGTTCTTC. Protein sequence: CASRGTGTSGRASYNEQFF.

This clone was recorded only once. V and J are TRBV2 and TRBJ2-7; D not certain. Trimming removed 10 bases from V and 5 bases from J, with 21 bases in between. The CDR3 contains 14 residues. Germline CDR1 SNHLY, CDR2 FYNNEI. The CDR3 DNA reads as TGTGCCATGCAGTCGGGTCCGGGTAAACACGAGCAGTACTTC. Its protein is CAMQSGPGKHEQYF.

The chain joins TRBV4-1 to TRBJ1-4, with 7 bases matching TRBD1. V was clipped by 1 base and J by 4 bases; unmatched bases: 3. CDR3 size: 15 residues. Germline CDR1 is MGHRA and CDR2 is YSYEKL. CDR3 bases: TGCGCCAGCAGCCAAGTACAGGGGAATAATGAAAAACTGTTTTTT. Translated, it gives CASSQVQGNNEKLFF.

The chain recombines TRBV6-6 with TRBJ2-3; 10 positions match TRBD2. Germline V gene lookup returns CDR1 MNHNY and CDR2 SVGAGI (reference sequence). The CDR3 is made up of 15 amino acids. After removal of 5 bases from V and 2 bases from J, the junction contained 4 bases not matched to a gene. The CDR3: CASSPTSGTTDTQYF. The CDR3 DNA reads as TGTGCCAGCAGTCCCACTAGCGGGACCACAGATACGCAGTATTTT.

The chain carries TRBV7-9 and TRBJ2-1, with 10 bases that match TRBD2. J gave up 2 bases and V 2 bases, and 12 bases lay outside the gene matches. CDR3 length: 19 amino acids. Germline lookup yields CDR1 SEHNR and CDR2 FQNEAQ (reference sequence). The CDR3 bases are TGTGCCAGCAGCTTAAGTCAAGTCTGGACTAGCGGAACCTACAATGAGCAGTTCTTC. This translates into CASSLSQVWTSGTYNEQFF.

The chain has TRBV7-6 and TRBJ2-7; possible D gene TRBD2, 6 bases. Germline-derived CDR1 and CDR2 are SGHVS and FNYEAQ. The germline V and J ends were trimmed by 5 bases and 7 bases, with 15 bases remaining between them. The CDR3 sequence is 13 residues long. CDR3 in amino acids: CASSPLGGGEQYF. As DNA, the CDR3 is TGTGCCAGCAGCCCTCTGGGGGGTGGTGAGCAGTACTTC.

J is TRBJ2-5 and V is TRBV28; 7 nucleotides match TRBD2. J gave up 0 bases and V 5 bases, and 9 bases lay outside the gene matches. Germline V CDR1 and CDR2: MDHEN, SYDVKM. This CDR3 contains 16 residues. CDR3 coding DNA: TGTGCCAGCAGTACCTTAGCGGGCGTTCACCAAGAGACCCAGTACTTC. Protein sequence: CASSTLAGVHQETQYF.

The CDR3 reads CASSLGTRGETQYF. CDR3 bases: TGTGCCAGCAGCTTGGGAACTAGAGGAGAGACCCAGTACTTC. The rearrangement joins TRBV5-4 to TRBJ2-5; D perhaps matches TRBD2 (5 bases). Germline values: CDR1 SGHNT, CDR2 YYREEE (reference sequence). The CDR3 covers 14 residues. Trimming stripped 0 bases from V and 4 bases from J, with 10 bases between.

V is TRBV6-5 and J is TRBJ2-3, with 8 nucleotides matching TRBD1. The germline gives CDR1 MNHEY, CDR2 SVGAGI. The CDR3 is 14 amino acids. The V and J ends lost 10 bases and 2 bases, in that order; junction bases with no gene match: 8. The CDR3 is CATAGTGLTDTQYF. In DNA form, the CDR3 reads TGTGCCACCGCCGGGACAGGCCTCACAGATACGCAGTATTTT.

The chain combines TRBV19 with TRBJ2-2; D is unclear. The CDR3 length is 17 residues. CDR1 and CDR2 from the germline V gene are LNHDA and SQIVND (reference sequence). V shed 4 bases and J shed 6 bases, with 21 bases lying between them. The CDR3 sequence: CASSKGPADFLAGELFF. CDR3 nucleotide sequence: TGTGCCAGTAGTAAGGGCCCCGCCGACTTCCTCGCCGGGGAGCTGTTTTTT. The complete variable domain, with remaining parts taken from reference TRBV19 and TRBJ2-2, reads DGGITQSPKYLFRKEGQNVTLSCEQNLNHDAMYWYRQDPGQGLRLIYYSQIVNDFQKGDIAEGYSVSREKKESFPLTVTSAQKNPTAFYLCASSKGPADFLAGELFFGEGSRLTVL.

The chain couples TRBV6-8 to TRBJ2-1; the match to TRBD2 covers 7 bases. Germline V lookup: CDR1 MNHGY, CDR2 SAAAGT. V lost 7 bases to trimming and J lost 1 base; unmatched junction nucleotides: 22. This CDR3 is 20 amino acids long. DNA of the CDR3: TGTGCCAGCAACCCCCCGGGCAGTGGACTAGTTCTGTGGTCCTACAATGAGCAGTTCTTC. Protein: CASNPPGSGLVLWSYNEQFF.

The chain carries TRBV7-6 and TRBJ1-3, with D unresolved. The CDR3 is 13 amino acids. In germline, CDR1 is SGHVS, CDR2 FNYEAQ. V was trimmed by 5 bases and J by 4 bases, leaving 9 bases between them. CDR3 in DNA: TGTGCCAGCAGCCCGAATGGAGGAAACACCATATATTTT. Its translation: CASSPNGGNTIYF.

V is TRBV7-8 and J is TRBJ1-2; D is ambiguous. Germline assignment: CDR1 SGHVS and CDR2 FQNEAQ. V was clipped by 5 bases and J by 4 bases, with 14 bases between them. The CDR3 extends over 14 amino acids. As DNA, the CDR3 is TGTGCCAGCAGCCCAATCATAGGCAGCTATGGCTACACCTTC. Translated, it gives CASSPIIGSYGYTF.

This sequence joins TRBV9 and TRBJ2-3; D perhaps matches TRBD2 (6 bases). CDR3 length equals 14 residues. Per germline, CDR1 SGDLS and CDR2 YYNGEE. V was pared by 4 bases and J by 2 bases, with 11 bases between. The DNA of the CDR3 is TGTGCCAGCAGCTTGGGACTTCTCACAGATACGCAGTATTTT. Its translation: CASSLGLLTDTQYF. Combining the CDR3 with reference TRBV9 and TRBJ2-3 gives the whole variable domain DSGVTQTPKHLITATGQRVTLRCSPRSGDLSVYWYQQSLDQGLQFLIQYYNGEERAKGNILERFSAQQFPDLHSELNLSSLELGDSALYFCASSLGLLTDTQYFGPGTRLTVL.

The rearrangement uses TRBV28 and TRBJ1-4, with D uncertain. Germline CDR1 is MDHEN and CDR2 is SYDVKM. This CDR3 comprises 19 residues. V was shortened by 3 bases and J by 0 bases, with 20 bases between the two germline ends. The CDR3 coding sequence is TGTGCCAGCAGTTTTGGGATATCTGTCCCGGTTGCAACTAATGAAAAACTGTTTTTT. It is translated as CASSFGISVPVATNEKLFF.

Regarding this clone: This same CDR3 is encoded by further DNA sequences in the sample. The rearrangement links TRBV5-1 to TRBJ1-1; a weak D match, TRBD1 (5 bases). CDR1 and CDR2 (germline): SGHRS, YFSETQ. The V end lost 0 bases, the J end lost 0 bases, and 9 bases lay between the germline ends. CDR3 size: 15 residues. CDR3 sequence (DNA): TGCGCCAGCAGCTTGGCTCAGGGCATGAACACTGAAGCTTTCTTT. This sequence encodes CASSLAQGMNTEAFF. The whole variable domain, filled in from reference TRBV5-1 and TRBJ1-1, reads KAGVTQTPRYLIKTRGQQVTLSCSPISGHRSVSWYQQTPGQGLQFLFEYFSETQRNKGNFPGRFSGRQFSNSRSEMNVSTLELGDSALYLCASSLAQGMNTEAFFGQGTRLTVV.

The V call is TRBV9, the J call TRBJ2-1; 7 bases line up with TRBD1. V lost 4 bases, J lost 9 bases, and 7 bases stayed unmatched. The CDR3 has 13 amino acids. CDR1 and CDR2 (germline): SGDLS, YYNGEE. The CDR3 is CASSFDRAGEQFF. CDR3 bases: TGTGCCAGCAGCTTCGACAGGGCAGGTGAGCAGTTCTTC.

The rearrangement links TRBV7-9 to TRBJ2-7, with unresolved D. The CDR3 runs 12 residues. Germline V CDR1 and CDR2: SEHNR, FQNEAQ (reference sequence). The germline V and J ends were trimmed by 7 bases and 4 bases, with 11 bases remaining between them. CDR3 sequence (DNA): TGTGCCAGCAAACCCCTCGGGTACGAGCAGTACTTC. As protein: CASKPLGYEQYF.

The rearrangement links TRBV27 to TRBJ2-7, with 12 bases that match TRBD2. Trimming took 5 bases from V and 2 from J; bases not matched to a gene: 4. The length of the CDR3 is 15 residues. Looked up from germline, CDR1 is MNHEY and CDR2 is SMNVEV (reference sequence). CDR3: CASSPRTSGAYEQYF. The CDR3, as DNA: TGTGCCAGCAGTCCCCGGACTAGCGGGGCCTACGAGCAGTACTTC.

The CDR3 reads CASSLGGRDTQYF. The CDR3 bases are TGTGCCAGCAGTTTAGGCGGGCGAGATACGCAGTATTTT. This chain uses TRBV28 with TRBJ2-3; a weak D match, TRBD2 (5 bases). The germline gives CDR1 MDHEN, CDR2 SYDVKM. Trimming pared 2 bases from V and 5 bases from J, leaving 8 bases between. CDR3 length: 13 amino acids.